This T cell receptor beta chain was sequenced during a study of blood T cell repertoires in COVID-19. About the study: COVID-19 samples, acute and convalescent, were from the United States, Italy and Spain. The analysed material was cDNA or gDNA that came from T cells, B-cell-depleted T cells, or PBMCs.

In the study's own analysis: Estimation of nucleated cell counts relied on the amplification of reference gene primers. The assay was immunoSEQ multiplex PCR, and TCRdb's table has in-frame clones only and misses some. V and J calls and clone size are given by that table; D and trimming were obtained from the DNA. The sample contains tens of thousands of clones, 91% of which appear only once. The clonotype was recovered from a human donor in a cohort sampled during active COVID-19. Sequencing input: peripheral blood.

CDR3 in amino acids: CASSPLTLEKLFF. DNA for the CDR3: TGTGCCAGCAGTCCTCTGACACTGGAAAAACTGTTTTTT. V and J are TRBV27 and TRBJ1-4; D is uncertain. The CDR3 is made up of 13 amino acids. CDR1 and CDR2 (germline): MNHEY, SMNVEV (reference sequence). V was trimmed by 5 bases and J by 8 bases, leaving 12 bases between them.